The 31 T cell receptor beta chains below were found in one sample sequenced in a study of CD8 T cells in Susac syndrome. RNA amounts of about 0.5 to 1 ug underwent reverse transcription with random hexamers. In TCRdb, the immunoSEQ multiplex PCR reads were re-called with MiXCR into one record per CDR3 protein. The sample carries 100,000 to 150,000 distinct CDR3 sequences, more than 80% recorded once. The sequencing input was CD8+ T cells from PBMCs. Every receptor here comes from a human donor with multiple sclerosis.

The chain couples TRBV20-1 to TRBJ2-1; D uncertain. CDR1 is DFQATT, CDR2 SNEGSKA, per germline (reference sequence). V was shortened by 2 bases and J by 0 bases, with 11 bases between the two germline ends. The CDR3 contains 15 residues. This CDR3 is CSARPRPSSYNEQFF. The CDR3 DNA is TGCAGTGCTAGACCCAGGCCCAGCTCCTACAATGAGCAGTTCTTC.

The rearrangement links TRBV30 to TRBJ1-3, with D possibly being TRBD1 (5 bases). CDR1 GTSNPN and CDR2 SVGIG come from the germline V gene (reference sequence). The CDR3 is made up of 12 amino acids. Trimming stripped 3 bases from V and 4 bases from J, with 7 bases between. CDR3 nucleotides: TGTGCCTGGAGCGGGGGAGGAAACACCATATATTTT. It encodes CAWSGGGNTIYF.

The chain has TRBV9 and TRBJ1-5; D is unresolved. CDR1 is SGDLS and CDR2 is YYNGEE in the germline V gene. V was pared by 0 bases and J by 4 bases, with 5 bases between. The CDR3 extends over 13 amino acids. CDR3: CASSVDQNQPQHF. The CDR3 region has the DNA TGTGCCAGCAGCGTAGATCAGAATCAGCCCCAGCATTTT.

V usage is TRBV7-2 and J usage is TRBJ2-1; D gene uncertain. Germline CDR1 reads SGHTA; CDR2 reads FQGNSA. The CDR3 has 17 amino acids. The V end was cut by 5 bases, the J end by 1 base, with 18 bases between. CDR3 sequence reads: CASSPRTPEQSYNEQFF. CDR3 coding DNA: TGTGCCAGCAGCCCTCGGACCCCGGAGCAATCCTACAATGAGCAGTTCTTC.

V gene TRBV27 combines with J gene TRBJ2-2; D gene uncertain. V was clipped by 1 base and J by 7 bases, with 1 base between them. Germline assignment: CDR1 MNHEY and CDR2 SMNVEV (reference sequence). This CDR3 has 11 residues. CDR3 sequence reads: CASSLYGELFF. CDR3 nucleotide sequence: TGTGCCAGCAGTTTATACGGGGAGCTGTTTTTT.

The rearrangement links TRBV9 to TRBJ2-5, with 7 bases that match TRBD2. CDR1 is SGDLS, CDR2 YYNGEE, per germline. This CDR3 comprises 13 residues. V shed 3 bases and J 5 bases; nucleotides not matched to a gene: 4. CDR3 protein: CASSARRGETQYF. The CDR3 DNA is TGTGCCAGCAGCGCTCGGCGGGGGGAGACCCAGTACTTC. Using reference TRBV9 and TRBJ2-5 for the parts outside the CDR3, the full variable domain is DSGVTQTPKHLITATGQRVTLRCSPRSGDLSVYWYQQSLDQGLQFLIQYYNGEERAKGNILERFSAQQFPDLHSELNLSSLELGDSALYFCASSARRGETQYFGPGTRLLVL.

This chain joins TRBV5-6 and TRBJ1-5; D not resolved. CDR3 length: 13 amino acids. Looked up from germline, CDR1 is SGHDT and CDR2 is YYEEEE. V lost 0 bases and J 5 bases, leaving 6 bases between the germline ends. CDR3 sequence (DNA): TGTGCCAGCAGCTTGGCCGGGGATCAGCCCCAGCATTTT. Its translation: CASSLAGDQPQHF.

This CDR3 is CASSQGTGGVNEKLFF. In DNA form, the CDR3 reads TGTGCCAGCAGCCAGGGGACAGGGGGCGTCAATGAAAAACTGTTTTTT. This chain joins TRBV4-2 and TRBJ1-4, with 12 nucleotides matching TRBD1. The CDR3 sequence is 16 residues long. V was clipped by 3 bases and J by 5 bases; unmatched bases: 4. CDR1 and CDR2 from the germline V gene are LGHNA and YNFKEQ.

This chain's CDR3 is CASGRRTGGYTF. CDR3 nucleotide sequence: TGTGCCAGCGGAAGGCGGACAGGTGGCTACACCTTC. J is TRBJ1-2 and V is TRBV12-3 or TRBV12-4; 7 positions agree with TRBD1. Trimming took 8 bases from V and 7 from J; bases not matched to a gene: 7. The CDR3 consists of 12 residues.

This clonotype is a singleton in its sample. This chain's CDR3 is CASSKARGVNTGELFF. Written as DNA, the CDR3 is TGTGCCAGCAGCAAAGCCCGGGGGGTGAACACCGGGGAGCTGTTTTTT. The rearrangement joins TRBV11-2 to TRBJ2-2; TRBD2 aligns across 7 bases. Germline trimming cut 5 bases from V and 1 base from J; bases unmatched to any gene: 7. In germline, CDR1 is SGHAT, CDR2 FQNNGV. CDR3 size: 16 residues.

The rearrangement joins TRBV29-1 to TRBJ2-3, with TRBD2 as a possible D gene (5 bases). V shed 2 bases and J shed 4 bases, with 16 bases lying between them. Per the germline V gene, CDR1 is SQVTM and CDR2 is ANQGSEA. CDR3 length: 15 amino acids. CDR3 protein: CSVEWLAEDPDTQYF. The CDR3 bases are TGCAGCGTTGAATGGCTAGCTGAGGACCCAGATACGCAGTATTTT.

This clonotype was found once. This chain uses TRBV12-3 or TRBV12-4 with TRBJ2-7; 7 nucleotides match TRBD1. This CDR3 is built from 13 residues. The ends lost 6 bases at V and 0 bases at J; junction bases unmatched: 2. Here the CDR3 reads CASRRQGSYEQYF. CDR3 nucleotide sequence: TGTGCCAGCAGGAGACAGGGCTCCTACGAGCAGTACTTC.

The chain recombines TRBV28 with TRBJ1-1, with D unclear. Germline values: CDR1 MDHEN, CDR2 SYDVKM. Trimming pared 1 base from V and 0 bases from J, leaving 9 bases between. CDR3 length: 15 amino acids. CDR3 residues: CASSLSSAMNTEAFF. The DNA of the CDR3 is TGTGCCAGCAGTTTATCATCCGCTATGAACACTGAAGCTTTCTTT.

The CDR3, as DNA: TGCAGCGTTCAGCAGGGGCTTAATCAGCCCCAGCATTTT. This encodes CSVQQGLNQPQHF. The chain couples TRBV29-1 to TRBJ1-5; the D gene is possibly TRBD1 (6 bases). The CDR3 totals 13 residues. The germline V gene has CDR1 SQVTM and CDR2 ANQGSEA. The germline V and J ends were trimmed by 5 bases and 4 bases, with 12 bases remaining between them.

The V gene is TRBV2, the J gene TRBJ2-7; tentatively, D is TRBD1 or TRBD2 (5 bases each). Per the germline V gene, CDR1 is SNHLY and CDR2 is FYNNEI. Trimming shortened V by 3 bases and J by 0 bases, and 6 bases separated the two germline ends. This CDR3 region has 13 residues. The CDR3 loop reads CASSEGDSYEQYV. CDR3 nucleotide sequence: TGTGCCAGCAGTGAGGGGGACTCCTACGAGCAGTACGTC.

The chain couples TRBV5-1 to TRBJ2-7, with TRBD2 as a possible D gene (6 bases). This CDR3 region has 14 residues. Germline CDR1 SGHRS, CDR2 YFSETQ. V dropped 2 bases and J dropped 5 bases, with 14 bases sitting between them. For the CDR3, the DNA is TGCGCCAGCAGCTTCGGGGCGGGAAGAGACGAGCAGTACTTC. Protein product: CASSFGAGRDEQYF.

J is TRBJ2-2 and V is TRBV9; D not certain. The CDR3 loop spans 14 amino acids. Germline V CDR1 and CDR2: SGDLS, YYNGEE. The ends were cut back, 4 bases at V and 7 bases at J, with 14 bases in the middle. The CDR3, as DNA: TGTGCCAGCAGCTCAGCCCCGGTGGGCGGGGAGCTGTTTTTT. It specifies CASSSAPVGGELFF.

This clonotype is a singleton in its sample. The chain combines TRBV7-9 with TRBJ2-3, with D hard to call. Per the germline V gene, CDR1 is SEHNR and CDR2 is FQNEAQ (reference sequence). The CDR3 totals 14 residues. The ends were cut back, 1 base at V and 5 bases at J, with 10 bases in the middle. Here the CDR3 reads CASSLDTARDTQYF. Written as DNA, the CDR3 is TGTGCCAGCAGCTTAGACACAGCCAGAGATACGCAGTATTTT.

This chain joins TRBV5-6 and TRBJ2-3; D may match TRBD1 or TRBD2 (5 bases each). V shed 1 base and J shed 1 base, with 7 bases lying between them. CDR1 is SGHDT and CDR2 is YYEEEE in the germline V gene. The CDR3 runs 14 residues. CDR3 in DNA: TGTGCCAGCAGCTTGCGGGACGGCACAGATACGCAGTATTTT. This translates into CASSLRDGTDTQYF.

The chain is built from TRBV10-3 and TRBJ2-1; D possibly uses TRBD1 or TRBD2 (6 bases each). Looked up from germline, CDR1 is ENHRY and CDR2 is SYGVKD. The V and J ends lost 8 bases and 12 bases respectively, with 17 bases between them. The CDR3 has 12 amino acids. The DNA of the CDR3 is TGTGCCATCTTTCGATGGGGGGCCGGGCAGTTCTTC. The encoded protein is CAIFRWGAGQFF.

This chain connects TRBV24-1 to TRBJ2-1; no reliable D call. Trimming left V 1 base short and J 6 bases short, with 3 bases between. This CDR3 has 12 amino acids. From germline, CDR1 is KGHDR and CDR2 SFDVKD. The CDR3 region is CATSDFSNEQFF. Written as DNA, the CDR3 is TGTGCCACCAGTGATTTCAGCAATGAGCAGTTCTTC.

V gene TRBV28 combines with J gene TRBJ2-5; D is unclear. In germline, CDR1 is MDHEN, CDR2 SYDVKM. V was pared by 6 bases and J by 0 bases, with 29 bases between. The CDR3 totals 20 residues. The CDR3 reads CASSPLYDGSASLYQETQYF. CDR3 bases: TGTGCCAGCAGCCCCCTTTATGACGGCTCCGCCTCATTGTACCAAGAGACCCAGTACTTC.

The chain uses TRBV11-2 and TRBJ1-1; D gene uncertain. The germline V gene encodes CDR1 SGHAT and CDR2 FQNNGV. The CDR3 extends over 13 amino acids. Trimming pared 5 bases from V and 1 base from J, leaving 8 bases between. The CDR3 sequence is CASSTSENTEAFF. The CDR3 nucleotides read TGTGCCAGCAGCACCTCAGAGAACACTGAAGCTTTCTTT.

V is TRBV27 and J is TRBJ2-1; tentatively, D is TRBD1 (5 bases). The length of the CDR3 is 14 residues. V was trimmed by 7 bases and J by 4 bases, leaving 14 bases between them. Germline loops: CDR1 MNHEY, CDR2 SMNVEV (reference sequence). The CDR3 reads CASKRGHLYNEQFF. The CDR3 DNA reads TGTGCCAGCAAACGTGGACACCTATACAATGAGCAGTTCTTC.

This chain connects TRBV24-1 to TRBJ2-1; 8 bases match TRBD1. Germline V lookup: CDR1 KGHDR, CDR2 SFDVKD. V shed 4 bases and J 0 bases; nucleotides not matched to a gene: 10. CDR3 length equals 18 residues. The CDR3 region has the DNA TGTGCCACCAGTGACCCCTCCGGACAGGGACCCTCCTACAATGAGCAGTTCTTC. Translating gives CATSDPSGQGPSYNEQFF.

This chain uses TRBV3-1 with TRBJ2-5; weak D call: TRBD2 (5 bases). Germline CDR1 reads LGHDT; CDR2 reads YNNKEL (reference sequence). CDR3 length: 15 residues. Deletions cut 4 bases from V and 2 bases from J, with 14 bases between. The CDR3 sequence: CASSRALRRQETQYF. CDR3 DNA: TGTGCCAGCAGCCGGGCCTTGAGGAGGCAAGAGACCCAGTACTTC.

The chain recombines TRBV4-1 with TRBJ1-5, with TRBD1 identical over 7 bases. This CDR3 comprises 14 residues. CDR1 is MGHRA and CDR2 is YSYEKL in the germline V gene. V gave up 2 bases and J gave up 7 bases; unmatched junction bases: 5. This CDR3 reads CASSQPTGRQPQHF. CDR3 sequence (DNA): TGCGCCAGCAGCCAACCGACAGGGAGGCAGCCCCAGCATTTT.

The gene calls are TRBV12-5 and TRBJ2-2; D call uncertain. Germline lookup yields CDR1 LGHNT and CDR2 FRNRAP. This CDR3 spans 13 amino acids. Trimming removed 6 bases at V and 2 bases at J, with 7 bases between. The CDR3 nucleotides are TGTGCTAGTGGCCTGAGTAACACCGGGGAGCTGTTTTTT. This gives the protein CASGLSNTGELFF. Variable domain in full (rest from reference TRBV12-5 and TRBJ2-2): DARVTQTPRHKVTEMGQEVTMRCQPILGHNTVFWYRQTMMQGLELLAYFRNRAPLDDSGMPKDRFSAEMPDATLATLKIQPSEPRDSAVYFCASGLSNTGELFFGEGSRLTVL.

This clonotype was observed a single time. DNA of the CDR3: TGCGCCAGCAGCTTGGGGTTTCTCATTGGGACAAGAACCTACGAGCAGTACTTC. It translates to CASSLGFLIGTRTYEQYF. This chain links TRBV5-1 with TRBJ2-7; D perhaps matches TRBD1 (6 bases). The CDR3 is 18 residues long. Germline-derived CDR1 and CDR2 are SGHRS and YFSETQ. With 0 bases removed from V and 2 bases from J, the gap between germline ends came to 21 bases.

This clonotype was seen more than once but under ten times. The V call is TRBV19, the J call TRBJ1-1; the match to TRBD1 covers 11 bases. The CDR3 extends over 15 amino acids. V lost 1 base and J lost 4; bases outside the gene matches: 2. The germline gives CDR1 LNHDA, CDR2 SQIVND (reference sequence). The DNA of the CDR3 is TGTGCCAGTAGTATAGGGACAGGGGGCGTCACTGAAGCTTTCTTT. It codes for CASSIGTGGVTEAFF.

This chain uses TRBV11-2 with TRBJ2-3, with TRBD2 matching 7 bases. CDR3 length equals 16 residues. The V gene end was trimmed by 5 bases and the J gene end by 2 bases; junction bases not matched to a gene: 10. Germline CDR1 reads SGHAT; CDR2 reads FQNNGV. The CDR3 loop reads CASSRPRSGDTDTQYF. The DNA of the CDR3 is TGTGCCAGCAGCCGCCCTCGAAGCGGGGACACAGATACGCAGTATTTT.